These 26 T cell receptor beta chains were sequenced from one sample in a study of T cells in localized non-small cell lung cancer. Using immunoSEQ multiplex PCR, the repertoire was profiled, and TCRdb retains in-frame clones only, with some absent. The sample has 900 to 1,000 clones, 15% to 25% seen once; the top ten hold roughly 10%. The sequenced sample was normal lung tissue next to the tumor, obtained before any cancer treatment. These receptors all stem from a male donor older than 55 with stage II squamous cell lung carcinoma.

The rearrangement uses TRBV11-3 and TRBJ2-7; the match to TRBD1 covers 8 bases. The CDR3 consists of 15 residues. The V gene end was trimmed by 3 bases and the J gene end by 5 bases; junction bases not matched to a gene: 9. Germline-derived CDR1 and CDR2 are SGHNT and YENEEA. The CDR3 bases are TGTGCCAGCAGCTTCCCGACAGGGGTCGGCGACGAGCAGTACTTC. This encodes CASSFPTGVGDEQYF.

The V gene is TRBV10-3, the J gene TRBJ1-2; no clear D. V shed 2 bases and J shed 4 bases, with 11 bases lying between them. Germline V CDR1 and CDR2: ENHRY, SYGVKD. This CDR3 spans 14 amino acids. DNA for the CDR3: TGTGCCATCAGTGAGGAGGCAGGAAGCTATGGCTACACCTTC. The encoded protein is CAISEEAGSYGYTF.

This clone was counted a few times. The chain recombines TRBV6-8 with TRBJ1-4, with a possible D match to TRBD1 (5 bases). V was pared by 5 bases and J by 7 bases, with 17 bases between. The CDR3 is 15 amino acids. Per the germline V gene, CDR1 is MNHGY and CDR2 is SAAAGT. Written as DNA, the CDR3 is TGTGCCAGCAGTGGGTATGGGGGGTTGGGTGAAAAACTGTTTTTT. Translation: CASSGYGGLGEKLFF.

The chain joins TRBV19 to TRBJ2-5, with unresolved D. The CDR3 covers 13 residues. Germline assignment: CDR1 LNHDA and CDR2 SQIVND (reference sequence). Trimming shortened V by 5 bases and J by 4 bases, and 11 bases separated the two germline ends. CDR3 DNA sequence: TGTGCCAGTAGTTGGACCGGCGGAGAGACCCAGTACTTC. Translation: CASSWTGGETQYF.

The J gene is TRBJ2-1, the V gene TRBV23-1; D uncertain. TRBV23-1 is an open reading frame, and its role is uncertain. V dropped 2 bases and J dropped 5 bases, with 19 bases sitting between them. The CDR3 extends over 17 amino acids. CDR3: CASSQHILPMRHNEQFF. The DNA for the CDR3 is TGCGCCAGCAGTCAACATATACTTCCGATGAGGCACAATGAGCAGTTCTTC.

In its sample, this clone is medium-sized. A junction end diverges from the germline sequence, so it may reflect a read error. This chain joins TRBV11-3 and TRBJ2-5, with D maybe TRBD1 (6 bases). The CDR3 runs to 15 residues. Per the germline V gene, CDR1 is SGHNT and CDR2 is YENEEA. CDR3 nucleotide sequence: TGTGCTAGCAGCCCCCTGACAGGCGGCCAAGAGACCCAGTACTTC. Translating gives CASSPLTGGQETQYF.

This clone was counted a few times. CDR3 in DNA: TGTGCCAGCAGTTACTCGAGGGCCGGGGAGCTGTTTTTT. It translates to CASSYSRAGELFF. The rearrangement uses TRBV6-8 and TRBJ2-2, with TRBD2 as a possible D gene (5 bases). V gave up 0 bases and J gave up 6 bases, with 5 bases separating them. The CDR3 has 13 amino acids. Germline loops: CDR1 MNHGY, CDR2 SAAAGT.

The chain combines TRBV28 with TRBJ2-3; either TRBD1 or TRBD2 may fit D (5 bases each). With 5 bases removed from V and 4 bases from J, the gap between germline ends came to 19 bases. CDR1 and CDR2 from the germline V gene are MDHEN and SYDVKM. The length of the CDR3 is 16 residues. The CDR3 is CASSLDRSWGPDTQYF. CDR3 nucleotides: TGTGCCAGCAGTCTGGACCGCTCATGGGGACCAGATACGCAGTATTTT.

This chain joins TRBV5-1 and TRBJ1-4; 7 positions match TRBD1. There are 17 residues in the CDR3. Trimming at V came to 4 bases and at J to 11 bases, leaving 20 bases not matched to a gene. The germline gives CDR1 SGHRS, CDR2 YFSETQ. CDR3 sequence reads: CASSMTETGTAFDKLFF. In DNA form, the CDR3 reads TGCGCCAGCAGCATGACCGAAACCGGGACAGCCTTTGACAAACTGTTTTTT. Using reference TRBV5-1 and TRBJ1-4 for the parts outside the CDR3, the full variable domain is KAGVTQTPRYLIKTRGQQVTLSCSPISGHRSVSWYQQTPGQGLQFLFEYFSETQRNKGNFPGRFSGRQFSNSRSEMNVSTLELGDSALYLCASSMTETGTAFDKLFFGSGTQLSVL.

The rearrangement joins TRBV6-8 to TRBJ1-1, with unresolved D. The V gene lost 5 bases and the J gene lost 4 bases, with 11 bases spanning the gap. CDR1 MNHGY and CDR2 SAAAGT come from the germline V gene. The CDR3 covers 13 residues. The CDR3 here is CASSRSMGTEAFF. In DNA, the CDR3 is TGTGCCAGCAGTCGATCTATGGGCACTGAAGCTTTCTTT.

This clone was counted only a few times. The chain is built from TRBV29-1 and TRBJ1-3, with D possibly being TRBD1 (6 bases). The CDR3 contains 15 residues. Germline V gene sequence: CDR1 SQVTM, CDR2 ANQGSEA. Trimming pared 7 bases from V and 1 base from J, leaving 17 bases between. The CDR3: CSAQSQGLSGNTIYF. In DNA form, the CDR3 reads TGCAGCGCTCAGTCACAGGGTTTGTCTGGAAACACCATATATTTT.

J is TRBJ2-7 and V is TRBV29-1; D may match TRBD1 or TRBD2 (5 bases each). Trimming took off 7 bases at V and 6 bases at J, with 16 bases between the two ends. The CDR3 extends over 12 amino acids. Germline V gene data show CDR1 as SQVTM and CDR2 as ANQGSEA. The CDR3 DNA reads as TGCAGCGCAGGGACCTCCCAAGGCGAGCAGTACTTC. It specifies CSAGTSQGEQYF.

This clone counts as large. V is TRBV6-8 and J is TRBJ2-2; maybe TRBD1 (6 bases). The V end lost 7 bases, the J end lost 4 bases, and 16 bases lay between the germline ends. The CDR3 contains 15 residues. CDR1 and CDR2 from the germline V gene are MNHGY and SAAAGT. The CDR3 spells CASTRNRVSTGELFF. The DNA for the CDR3 is TGTGCCAGCACGAGGAACAGGGTGAGCACCGGGGAGCTGTTTTTT.

This clone is medium-sized (0.01 to 0.1%) in the sample. This chain joins TRBV6-8 and TRBJ2-5; 7 bases match TRBD2. Per germline, CDR1 MNHGY and CDR2 SAAAGT. This CDR3 has 14 amino acids. V shed 4 bases, J shed 2 bases, and the junction held 4 bases outside the gene matches. This CDR3 is CASSSLGGQETQYF. DNA for the CDR3: TGTGCCAGCAGTTCGTTGGGGGGGCAAGAGACCCAGTACTTC.

This clone has just a few counts. The chain combines TRBV6-8 with TRBJ1-5; D is ambiguous. The CDR3 has 12 residues. V was clipped by 8 bases and J by 4 bases, with 9 bases between them. Germline V lookup: CDR1 MNHGY, CDR2 SAAAGT. CDR3 region: CASHGPNQPQHF. The DNA of the CDR3 is TGTGCCAGCCACGGGCCAAATCAGCCCCAGCATTTT.

The V and J genes are TRBV5-1 and TRBJ2-1, with 15 bases aligning to TRBD2. The germline gives CDR1 SGHRS, CDR2 YFSETQ. This CDR3 comprises 15 residues. J was trimmed by 6 bases and V by 4 bases; bases with no gene match: 2. The CDR3 spells CASSTGLAGGNEQFF. As DNA, the CDR3 is TGCGCCAGCAGCACGGGACTAGCGGGAGGCAATGAGCAGTTCTTC.

In its sample, this clone ranks as large. The chain carries TRBV11-3 and TRBJ2-3; D is possibly TRBD1 or TRBD2 (5 bases each). The V end was cut by 3 bases, the J end by 6 bases, with 16 bases between. Germline CDR1 and CDR2: SGHNT and YENEEA. The CDR3 contains 15 residues. The CDR3 spells CASSLGWGTADTQYF. The CDR3, as DNA: TGTGCCAGCAGCTTGGGTTGGGGGACGGCGGATACGCAGTATTTT.

This clone turned up a few times. The chain combines TRBV29-1 with TRBJ2-7; the D gene is possibly TRBD2 (5 bases). This CDR3 is 12 amino acids long. The germline V gene encodes CDR1 SQVTM and CDR2 ANQGSEA. Trimming took 7 bases from V and 2 from J, leaving 12 bases between them. The CDR3 coding sequence is TGCAGCGCCCAGGACTCAGCCTACGAGCAGTACTTC. This codes for CSAQDSAYEQYF.

This clone was seen a few times. CDR3 region: CASSQDPGQGDTQYF. The CDR3 bases are TGCGCCAGCAGCCAAGACCCGGGACAGGGGGATACGCAGTATTTT. The chain couples TRBV4-1 to TRBJ2-3, with 10 nucleotides matching TRBD1. The junction had 3 bases not matched to a gene; V was cut back by 0 bases and J by 6 bases. Germline V lookup: CDR1 MGHRA, CDR2 YSYEKL. This CDR3 comprises 15 residues.

This clone occurred a few times. The rearrangement uses TRBV23-1 and TRBJ1-1; the D is unclear. Being an ORF, TRBV23-1 has a function that is uncertain. The CDR3 has 18 amino acids. Trimming shortened V by 0 bases and J by 7 bases, and 24 bases separated the two germline ends. The CDR3 DNA sequence: TGCGCCAGCAGTCAATCGAGAATCGGGCAAGGCGGCGATGTTGAAGCTTTCTTT. Its translation: CASSQSRIGQGGDVEAFF.

This clone was detected only a few times. V and J are TRBV12-5 and TRBJ1-4, with 7 bases matching TRBD1. V lost 2 bases and J lost 4; bases outside the gene matches: 7. This CDR3 spans 16 amino acids. CDR1 is LGHNT, CDR2 FRNRAP, per germline. The CDR3 loop is CASGLSTGAFNEKLFF. The CDR3 DNA sequence: TGTGCTAGTGGTTTGAGTACAGGGGCGTTTAATGAAAAACTGTTTTTT.

The chain employs TRBV19 and TRBJ1-1, with D uncertain. The CDR3 runs 13 residues. Trimming removed 3 bases at V and 4 bases at J, with 9 bases between. Per germline, CDR1 LNHDA and CDR2 SQIVND (reference sequence). CDR3 DNA sequence: TGTGCCAGTAGTATGGCGGGCTCCACTGAAGCTTTCTTT. It translates to CASSMAGSTEAFF.

The chain is built from TRBV18 and TRBJ2-7; maybe TRBD2 (5 bases). The CDR3 spans 12 residues. V was shortened by 6 bases and J by 7 bases, with 13 bases between the two germline ends. CDR1 and CDR2 from the germline V gene are KGHSH and LQKENI. CDR3 nucleotides: TGTGCCAGCTCGCCCACACTAGGGGAGCAGTACTTC. Protein sequence: CASSPTLGEQYF.

This clone was detected a few times. The chain links TRBV11-3 to TRBJ1-4; 9 positions agree with TRBD1. The germline CDR1 and CDR2 sequences are SGHNT and YENEEA. CDR3 length: 17 residues. V shed 4 bases and J 8 bases; nucleotides not matched to a gene: 14. As DNA, the CDR3 is TGTGCCAGCAGCTCCCGTCTGAACAGGGGGCGGCGGGAAAAACTGTTTTTT. Protein product: CASSSRLNRGRREKLFF.

The sample holds a few counts of this clone. The genes are TRBV6-8 and TRBJ1-5, with a tentative D call TRBD1 (5 bases). CDR3 length: 16 residues. V was pared by 2 bases and J by 2 bases, with 13 bases between. CDR1 is MNHGY and CDR2 is SAAAGT in the germline V gene. CDR3 amino acids: CASSYPPRRGNQPQHF. The DNA of the CDR3 is TGTGCCAGCAGTTACCCCCCTCGCAGGGGCAATCAGCCCCAGCATTTT.

With respect to this clone: One end of the junction is discordant with germline, which a read error may explain. This chain connects TRBV7-2 to TRBJ1-1, with D possibly being TRBD1 (5 bases). CDR1 and CDR2 (germline): SGHTA, FQGNSA. The CDR3 is 13 residues long. This chain's CDR3 is CASSLYQGTEAFF. Written as DNA, the CDR3 is TGTGCTAGCAGCTTATATCAGGGAACTGAAGCTTTCTTT.